The present T cell receptor (beta chain) was sequenced within a study of blood T cell repertoires in COVID-19. Using immunoSEQ multiplex PCR, the repertoire was profiled, and TCRdb retains in-frame clones only, with some absent. There are some 330,000 clones in the sample; around 92% occur only once, and approximately 1.8% lies in the top ten. CDR1 SGHNT and CDR2 YENEEA come from the germline V gene. The V end lost 1 base, the J end lost 3 bases, and 11 bases lay between the germline ends. This CDR3 contains 15 residues. The rearrangement joins TRBV11-3 to TRBJ2-3, with D possibly being TRBD2 (7 bases). The sequence was collected from a woman in her 30s with COVID-19, enrolled during active disease. The sample was peripheral blood. The CDR3 is CASSLAGGRTDTQYF. Written as DNA, the CDR3 is TGTGCCAGCAGCTTAGCGGGGGGCAGGACAGATACGCAGTATTTT.